The clone carrying this T cell receptor beta chain was observed a few times. Its antigen is unknown. Sequenced by immunoSEQ multiplex PCR; TCRdb stores in-frame clones only, minus some. The repertoire has a few thousand clones, just under 75% of them found once; the top ten carry 9.3%. The data stem from a study of chemoradiotherapy in HPV16-positive cancers. Study conclusions and caveats: Candidate HPV-specific clones and E7-related TCR motifs grew in tumor during treatment.

The CDR3 contains 13 residues. V shed 5 bases and J shed 1 base, with 8 bases lying between them. Germline CDR1 is MNHEY and CDR2 is SVGAGI. Repertoires were sampled repeatedly during chemoradiotherapy. The TCR comes from a human donor with HPV-associated anogenital cancer. Sequences were derived from tumor tissue, sampled from a patient who underwent chemoradiotherapy. The chain combines TRBV6-5 with TRBJ1-1, with a weak D call TRBD1 (5 bases). The CDR3 region is CASSTTGNTEAFF. DNA for the CDR3: TGTGCCAGCAGTACCACAGGGAACACTGAAGCTTTCTTT.